This TCR beta chain was found in a study of cytomegalovirus exposure and HLA in healthy donors. CDR3 length: 16 residues. CDR1 and CDR2 from the germline V gene are MNHNS and SASEGT. The trim removed 3 bases at V and 2 bases at J, leaving 10 bases unmatched. This table comes from immunoSEQ multiplex PCR, and its TCRdb copy is limited to in-frame clones, with some not included. The profile shows around 71,000 clones, around 95% of them singletons. With regard to this clone: Its antigen is as yet unknown.

Study results and caveats: In vitro testing confirmed three CMV-associated chains as specific for CMV antigens.

The chain is built from TRBV6-1 and TRBJ2-7; 7 positions match TRBD1. The sequence was collected from a man younger than 35 in good health and CMV-seropositive. Sequenced material: PBMCs. CDR3 nucleotide sequence: TGTGCCAGCAGTGATCGGACAGGCAAGCTAACCTACGAGCAGTACTTC. Amino acids: CASSDRTGKLTYEQYF.